This is a list of T cell receptor beta chains from one sample in a study of shared clonotypes between healthy human individuals. Generated by immunoSEQ multiplex PCR, the TCRdb table keeps only in-frame clones and is missing some. The table includes millions of clones, roughly 94% detected once. Sequencing input: naive CD4+ T cells sorted from blood. These receptors were taken from a man between 18 and 29 years old in good health. Each CDR3 is given with its conserved first and last residue.

>TRBJ2-1|TRBV7-2
CASSLVASGSSEQFF
>TRBJ2-2|TRBV27
CASSPGTGSGLFF
>TRBJ2-3|TRBV29-1
CSVEDRKGTDTQYF
>TRBJ1-1|TRBV6-5
CASSYSVQGTEAFF
>TRBJ1-6|TRBV7-8
CASSSSSRGQNSPLHF
>TRBJ2-7|TRBV19
CASSSPLTYEQYF
>TRBJ2-1|TRBV10-2
CASSALAGHLTEQFF
>TRBJ1-4|TRBV5-1
CASSPTGGETNEKLFF
>TRBJ1-2|TRBV27
CASSLSGQLGYTF
>TRBJ2-7|TRBV9
CASSVVPESSEQYF